This T cell receptor beta chain was captured by sequencing in a study of blood T cells in healthy people across ages. The study, taken as a whole, reports: Strong correlation existed between TCR beta diversity and naive T cell percentage.

A second PCR, run for roughly 7 to 12 cycles, used a sample-barcoded 5' primer plus a J-beta primer mix. TCRdb ran MiXCR on the 5' RACE reads and lists one entry per CDR3 protein. The sample records around 690,000 distinct CDR3 sequences, 45% to 65% being singletons. This clonotype turned up a few times. Its antigen is not known. The V gene lost 4 bases and the J gene lost 12 bases, with 19 bases spanning the gap. The CDR3 consists of 13 residues. The V gene's germline CDR1 is SQVTM and CDR2 ANQGSEA. Sequencing used blood. This chain links TRBV29-1 with TRBJ2-4; D is possibly TRBD1 or TRBD2 (6 bases each). The sequence came from a man in his sixties in good health. The CDR3 sequence is CSVAGSGARTQYF. DNA of the CDR3: TGCAGCGTTGCGGGTTCGGGGGCTAGGACTCAGTACTTC.